These T cell receptor beta chains were read from a single sample in a study of tumor-infiltrating lymphocytes in primary liver carcinoma. TCRdb ran MiXCR on the multiplex PCR reads and lists one entry per CDR3 protein. Of almost 200,000 distinct CDR3 sequences in the sample, less than 75% were seen once. Sequenced material: peripheral blood. The receptors shown here come from a woman aged 60-70 years with primary liver carcinoma and hepatitis B virus infection. The CDR3 runs from the conserved cysteine through the conserved F or W. D genes are given only for firm matches. Size values are once, few and many counts, or a class for expanded clones, and some rows have none.

cdr3_aa,cdr3_nt,cdr3_length,j_call,v_call,clone_size,d_call
CSVEAGGNTEAFF,TGCAGCGTTGAAGCCGGGGGCAACACTGAAGCTTTCTTT,13,TRBJ1-1,TRBV29-1,many,.
CATRKESLADTQYF,TGTGCCACCCGCAAAGAATCGCTGGCAGATACGCAGTATTTT,14,TRBJ2-3,TRBV15,few,.
CASSYSGREDTQYF,TGTGCCAGCAGTTATAGCGGGAGGGAAGATACGCAGTATTTT,14,TRBJ2-3,TRBV2,.,TRBD2
CASRHRSSYEQYF,TGCGCCAGCCGTCACAGGAGCTCCTACGAGCAGTATTTC,13,TRBJ2-7,TRBV5-1,once,.
CASSLDLKGLGNEAFF,TGTGCCAGCAGCTTAGATTTGAAGGGTTTAGGTAATGAAGCTTTCTTT,16,TRBJ1-1,TRBV11-3,.,.
CASSPWDTQYF,TGTGCCAGCAGCCCCTGGGATACGCAGTATTTT,11,TRBJ2-3,TRBV11-2,.,.
CASSPQGDPKEQFF,TGTGCCAGCAGTCCCCAGGGAGACCCCAAGGAGCAGTTCTTC,14,TRBJ2-1,TRBV12-3/TRBV12-4,many,.
CSTSLQGFRAKNIQYF,TGCAGTACCTCTTTACAGGGGTTCAGAGCCAAAAACATTCAGTACTTC,16,TRBJ2-4,TRBV20-1,.,TRBD1
CASRSNRALPYEQYF,TGTGCCAGCAGATCGAACAGGGCTCTTCCCTACGAGCAGTACTTC,15,TRBJ2-7,TRBV28,few,.
CASGLGTGIQPQHF,TGTGCTAGTGGTTTGGGGACAGGGATCCAGCCCCAGCATTTT,14,TRBJ1-5,TRBV12-5,many,TRBD1
CASSPPGSADTQHF,TGTGCCAGCAGCCCCCCAGGATCTGCAGATACACAGCATTTT,14,TRBJ1-5,TRBV11-2,.,.
CASSQGGGPGWEAFF,TGTGCCAGCAGCCAAGGGGGGGGCCCAGGATGGGAAGCTTTCTTT,15,TRBJ1-1,TRBV4-2,many,.
CASSQDPNQWRYF,TGTGCCAGCAGCCAAGATCCCAACCAGTGGCGGTACTTC,13,TRBJ2-7,TRBV14,.,.
CASSLDIHSYEQHF,TGTGCCAGCAGCTTGGATATCCACTCCTACGAGCAGCACTTC,14,TRBJ2-7,TRBV5-6,few,.
CSVASRQYRASGEETQYF,TGCAGCGTTGCCTCCCGCCAATACAGGGCTTCCGGCGAGGAGACCCAGTACTTC,18,TRBJ2-5,TRBV29-1,.,.
CASMNNEQFF,TGTGCCAGCATGAACAATGAGCAGTTCTTC,10,TRBJ2-1,TRBV6-6,.,.
CISSSPQGAGGYTF,TGTATCAGCAGCTCCCCACAGGGGGCGGGTGGCTACACCTTC,14,TRBJ1-2,TRBV7-9,.,TRBD1